Listed here is a single T cell receptor beta chain. This record belongs to a study of blood T cell repertoires in COVID-19. In the study overall: Italy, Spain and the United States were the sources of the convalescent and acute COVID-19 samples. The analysed material was cDNA or gDNA that came from T cells, B-cell-depleted T cells, or PBMCs.

Germline lookup yields CDR1 LGHDT and CDR2 YNNKEL (reference sequence). This CDR3 contains 13 residues. Trimming pared 3 bases from V and 9 bases from J, leaving 12 bases between. The authors' processing: Estimation of nucleated cell counts was performed using reference gene primer amplification. Data came from immunoSEQ multiplex PCR; TCRdb stores just in-frame clones and leaves some out. Clone size and the V and J calls come from that table; the DNA yielded D and trimming. Here the sample spans around 30,000 clones, roughly 87% being singletons. The material sequenced was peripheral blood. The sequence came from a middle-aged man with active or convalescent COVID-19. The genes are TRBV3-1 (or the pseudogene TRBV3-2) and TRBJ2-1, with D perhaps matching TRBD2 (6 bases). CDR3 loop: CASSQIRRGEQFF. The CDR3 DNA is TGTGCCAGCAGCCAGATACGGCGGGGTGAGCAGTTCTTC.